A selection of T cell receptor beta chains follows, all from one sample in a study of identical twins. TCRdb re-called the 5' RACE reads with MiXCR, one entry per CDR3 protein. The sample gives 250,000 to 300,000 distinct CDR3 sequences, roughly 8% of which show up once; 3% is in the top ten. The data also belong to a second study, concerning yellow fever vaccine responses in identical twins.

Sequencing used CD8+ T cells sorted from blood. These receptor sequences come from a woman aged 18-29 years in good health. CDR3s include the opening cysteine and the closing phenylalanine or tryptophan. The D gene is left open where the match is weak.

J gene	V gene	D gene	CDR3 protein
TRBJ2-7	TRBV11-1	NA	CASSPVDRLTYEQYF
TRBJ2-7	TRBV10-2	TRBD1	CASREGAHEQYF
TRBJ2-3	TRBV20-1	NA	CSARPIYRVNTDTQYF
TRBJ1-1	TRBV29-1	NA	CSVEEENTEAFF
TRBJ2-3	TRBV15	TRBD2	CATSGLLAATDTQYF
TRBJ2-5	TRBV7-7	TRBD2	CASSLGTSPNIQETQYF
TRBJ2-7	TRBV4-3	TRBD2	CASSQGSASGSHEQYF
TRBJ2-1	TRBV20-1	TRBD2	CSARPTSGGGVDEQFF
TRBJ2-7	TRBV29-1	TRBD1	CSVKQGLEQYF
TRBJ2-7	TRBV7-5	NA	CYLGRADYEQYF
TRBJ2-7	TRBV20-1	TRBD2	CSARPPGLAEQYF
TRBJ2-3	TRBV2	TRBD2	CASSEALAASTDTQYF
TRBJ2-7	TRBV11-2	NA	CASSLSDGAYEQYF
TRBJ2-6	TRBV6-4	NA	CASSGVGGTGANVLTF
TRBJ1-2	TRBV25-1	NA	CASSVGGEGYTF
TRBJ2-1	TRBV10-3	TRBD2	CAISESGGPFSPNEQFF
TRBJ2-7	TRBV29-1	NA	CSVVRGHPSYEQYF
TRBJ2-1	TRBV29-1	TRBD2	CSVEGLSGVYNEQFF
TRBJ2-5	TRBV10-3	TRBD2	CAINSGGGRETQYF